The rows below give T cell receptor beta chains drawn from one sample of a study of vaccination effects on CD4 cells after COVID-19. Sequencing was performed with immunoSEQ multiplex PCR; in TCRdb, only in-frame clones are kept and a portion is missing. Of tens of thousands of clones in the sample, around 70% were seen once. No antigen has been identified for these receptors. Sample: CD4+ T cells from PBMCs cultured with HCoV-229E spike peptides, taken after COVID-19 vaccination. The receptor source for this set is a human donor who received a COVID-19 vaccine. The CDR3 runs from the conserved cysteine through the conserved F or W. Each record gives: V gene, D gene, J gene, clone size, CDR3 protein, CDR3 DNA. A D gene is named only where the DNA matches it firmly. Only part of the rows carry a size: once, few, many, or a class if the clone is expanded.

V: TRBV6-6; D: NA; J: TRBJ1-2; size: NA; CDR3: CASRSIRGEDWLGYTF; DNA: TGTGCCAGCAGATCTATTCGGGGGGAAGATTGGTTGGGCTACACCTTC
V: TRBV6-5; D: TRBD1; J: TRBJ1-1; size: NA; CDR3: CASRSTGGKKAFF; DNA: TGTGCCAGCAGATCCACAGGGGGCAAAAAAGCTTTCTTT
V: TRBV3-1/TRBV3-2; D: NA; J: TRBJ1-5; size: once; CDR3: CASSQNRDQPQHF; DNA: TGTGCCAGCAGCCAAAACAGGGATCAGCCCCAGCATTTT
V: TRBV28; D: NA; J: TRBJ1-5; size: NA; CDR3: CASSLSRTFNQPQHF; DNA: TGTGCCAGCAGTTTAAGCCGGACATTCAATCAGCCCCAGCATTTT
V: TRBV23-1; D: NA; J: TRBJ2-1; size: NA; CDR3: CASSQWSLQGRVYEQFF; DNA: TGCGCCAGCAGTCAATGGTCTTTACAGGGTAGGGTCTATGAGCAGTTCTTC
V: TRBV6-5; D: NA; J: TRBJ1-3; size: NA; CDR3: CASTRSAGNTIYF; DNA: TGTGCCAGCACCAGGTCGGCCGGAAACACCATATATTTT
V: TRBV24-1; D: NA; J: TRBJ1-2; size: NA; CDR3: CATSDRGSNYGYTF; DNA: TGTGCCACCAGTGATCGGGGGTCTAACTATGGCTACACCTTC
V: TRBV5-1; D: NA; J: TRBJ1-4; size: NA; CDR3: CASSTLPGANEKLFF; DNA: TGCGCCAGCAGCACCCTGCCAGGGGCTAATGAAAAACTGTTTTTT
V: TRBV10-2; D: NA; J: TRBJ2-1; size: NA; CDR3: CASRGNEQFF; DNA: TGCGCCAGCAGGGGCAATGAGCAGTTCTTC
V: TRBV12-3/TRBV12-4; D: NA; J: TRBJ1-2; size: NA; CDR3: CASSPALGGYTF; DNA: TGTGCCAGCAGTCCAGCGCTTGGTGGCTACACCTTC
V: TRBV2; D: NA; J: TRBJ1-5; size: few; CDR3: CASSVFGRENQPQHF; DNA: TGTGCCAGCAGTGTATTCGGCAGGGAGAATCAGCCCCAGCATTTT
V: TRBV10-2; D: NA; J: TRBJ1-1; size: once; CDR3: CASRENTEAFF; DNA: TGCGCCAGCAGGGAGAACACTGAAGCTTTCTTT
V: TRBV7-2; D: TRBD2; J: TRBJ2-2; size: NA; CDR3: CASSLPGLAITGELFF; DNA: TGTGCCAGCAGCTTACCGGGACTAGCGATCACCGGGGAGCTGTTTTTT
V: TRBV6-5; D: NA; J: TRBJ1-2; size: NA; CDR3: CASSYSTGPYGYTF; DNA: TGTGCCAGCAGTTACTCGACAGGCCCTTATGGCTACACCTTC